These 23 T cell receptor beta chains were all obtained from the same sample, sequenced in a study of spatial heterogeneity in lung cancer. As for time point: sample taken at primary tumor resection. TCRdb used MiXCR to reprocess the 5' RACE reads, holding one entry per CDR3 protein. Among tens of thousands of distinct CDR3 sequences listed, 9.5% to 15% were seen once. The sequencing used PBMCs, collected at surgery. These receptors were collected from a male donor with early-stage non-small cell lung cancer.

The genes are TRBV20-1 and TRBJ2-1; 8 bases map to TRBD2. With 3 bases clipped from V and 0 bases from J, the junction kept 4 bases outside the gene matches. The CDR3 extends over 15 amino acids. Germline V gene lookup returns CDR1 DFQATT and CDR2 SNEGSKA (reference sequence). DNA for the CDR3: TGCAGTGCTAGGCAACTAGCGGACTCCTACAATGAGCAGTTCTTC. The encoded protein is CSARQLADSYNEQFF.

This chain joins TRBV19 and TRBJ2-5, with D maybe TRBD2 (5 bases). The CDR3 is made up of 13 amino acids. Germline V gives CDR1 LNHDA, CDR2 SQIVND (reference sequence). Trimming pared 10 bases from V and 1 base from J, leaving 13 bases between. CDR3 coding DNA: TGTGCCACCGCGGGCAGGCCCCAAGAGACCCAGTACTTC. This sequence encodes CATAGRPQETQYF.

This clonotype was observed at least ten times. The rearrangement uses TRBV28 and TRBJ1-5; D gene unclear. The CDR3 totals 12 residues. Trimming shortened V by 2 bases and J by 2 bases, and 1 base separated the two germline ends. Germline V lookup: CDR1 MDHEN, CDR2 SYDVKM. The CDR3 bases are TGTGCCAGCAGTTTAGGCAATCAGCCCCAGCATTTT. Translated, it gives CASSLGNQPQHF. Full variable domain (rest looked up from reference TRBV28 and TRBJ1-5): DVKVTQSSRYLVKRTGEKVFLECVQDMDHENMFWYRQDPGLGLRLIYFSYDVKMKEKGDIPEGYSVSREKKERFSLILESASTNQTSMYLCASSLGNQPQHFGDGTRLSIL.

The chain employs TRBV5-1 and TRBJ1-1, with a weak D call TRBD1 (6 bases). CDR3 size: 15 residues. Trimming shortened V by 2 bases and J by 1 base, and 12 bases separated the two germline ends. From germline, CDR1 is SGHRS and CDR2 YFSETQ. CDR3 loop: CASSLSGTTNTEAFF. In DNA, the CDR3 is TGCGCCAGCAGCTTATCCGGGACAACGAACACTGAAGCTTTCTTT.

The genes are TRBV7-3 and TRBJ2-1, with 9 bases that match TRBD2. Germline V gene sequence: CDR1 SGHTA, CDR2 FQGTGA. The V gene end was trimmed by 5 bases and the J gene end by 7 bases; junction bases not matched to a gene: 9. CDR3 length: 15 amino acids. The CDR3 region is CASSILAGAFNEQFF. In nucleotides, the CDR3 is TGTGCCAGCAGCATACTAGCGGGTGCTTTTAATGAGCAGTTCTTC.

This clonotype occurred a few times. The chain has TRBV20-1 and TRBJ2-7, with 10 nucleotides matching TRBD1. J gave up 4 bases and V 1 base, and 4 bases lay outside the gene matches. Germline V lookup: CDR1 DFQATT, CDR2 SNEGSKA (reference sequence). The CDR3 consists of 14 residues. CDR3 sequence: CSARVGQGVYEQYF. The CDR3 nucleotides read TGCAGTGCTAGAGTAGGACAGGGGGTTTACGAGCAGTACTTC.

The chain recombines TRBV9 with TRBJ1-2; no clear D gene. CDR1 SGDLS and CDR2 YYNGEE come from the germline V gene. This CDR3 contains 13 residues. V was pared by 3 bases and J by 0 bases, with 6 bases between. This chain's CDR3 is CASSENSNYGYTF. The CDR3 DNA sequence: TGTGCCAGCAGCGAAAATTCTAACTATGGCTACACCTTC.

The chain combines TRBV6-5 with TRBJ1-5; possible D gene TRBD1, 6 bases. This CDR3 has 14 residues. V gave up 5 bases and J gave up 4 bases, with 12 bases separating them. CDR1 MNHEY and CDR2 SVGAGI come from the germline V gene. CDR3 loop: CASSSRGGNQPQHF. The CDR3 DNA follows: TGTGCCAGCAGTAGTAGGGGGGGGAATCAGCCCCAGCATTTT.

This clonotype was seen more than once but under ten times. The gene calls are TRBV7-9 and TRBJ2-5; 9 bases fit TRBD1. Germline V gene data show CDR1 as SEHNR and CDR2 as FQNEAQ (reference sequence). The CDR3 runs to 15 residues. The trim removed 4 bases at V and 1 base at J, leaving 4 bases unmatched. The CDR3 DNA follows: TGTGCCAGCAGCTCGGCGACAGGGGGCCAAGAGACCCAGTACTTC. It yields the protein CASSSATGGQETQYF.

This clonotype was counted between two and nine times. This rearrangement joins TRBV2 to TRBJ1-5; D is undetermined. With 6 bases removed from V and 3 bases from J, the gap between germline ends came to 12 bases. The length of the CDR3 is 14 residues. Germline CDR1 reads SNHLY; CDR2 reads FYNNEI. The CDR3 loop reads CASRTQMINQPQHF. The CDR3 nucleotides read TGTGCCAGCAGAACACAGATGATCAATCAGCCCCAGCATTTT.

This clonotype showed up just a few times. V is TRBV14 and J is TRBJ1-6; D is unclear. Germline values: CDR1 SGHDN, CDR2 FVKESK. The germline V and J ends were trimmed by 6 bases and 6 bases, with 12 bases remaining between them. This CDR3 is 14 amino acids long. This chain's CDR3 is CASSLDGVNSPLHF. DNA of the CDR3: TGTGCCAGCAGTCTTGACGGAGTTAATTCACCCCTCCACTTT.

This clonotype was found a few times. J is TRBJ2-2 and V is TRBV14; D gene uncertain. Per germline, CDR1 SGHDN and CDR2 FVKESK. The CDR3 spans 13 residues. The V end lost 0 bases, the J end lost 9 bases, and 8 bases lay between the germline ends. The CDR3 reads CASSQDVGWELFF. The CDR3 DNA sequence: TGTGCCAGCAGCCAAGATGTGGGCTGGGAGCTGTTTTTT.

The CDR3 DNA sequence: TGTGCCAGCAGCTTAGCCAGGGGGCGCATTCAGTACTTC. Translated: CASSLARGRIQYF. The chain recombines TRBV7-2 with TRBJ2-4, with 8 bases aligning to TRBD1. The trim removed 0 bases at V and 9 bases at J, leaving 1 base unmatched. CDR1 and CDR2 from the germline V gene are SGHTA and FQGNSA. There are 13 residues in the CDR3.

V and J are TRBV10-3 and TRBJ2-7; 8 bases are a match to TRBD2. CDR1 is ENHRY, CDR2 SYGVKD, per germline. With 6 bases clipped from V and 1 base from J, the junction kept 8 bases outside the gene matches. The CDR3 consists of 15 residues. The chain's CDR3 is CAISGGVADSYEQYF. CDR3 DNA sequence: TGTGCCATCAGCGGGGGGGTCGCGGATTCCTACGAGCAGTACTTC.

This clonotype has more than one count but fewer than ten. This chain uses TRBV5-6 with TRBJ2-3; TRBD2 matches at 8 bases. The CDR3 runs to 14 residues. V trimming: 1 base; J trimming: 4 bases; junction bases outside the gene matches: 2. Germline-derived CDR1 and CDR2 are SGHDT and YYEEEE. The CDR3 loop reads CASSLSGSSDTQYF. The CDR3 DNA follows: TGTGCCAGCAGCTTGAGCGGGAGCTCAGATACGCAGTATTTT.

CDR3 sequence reads: CAISRDRAEEQYF. CDR3 nucleotide sequence: TGTGCCATCAGCCGGGACAGGGCAGAAGAGCAGTACTTC. J is TRBJ2-7 and V is TRBV10-3, with 9 bases identical to TRBD1. After removal of 6 bases from V and 7 bases from J, the junction contained 7 bases not matched to a gene. CDR3 length equals 13 residues. Germline V CDR1 and CDR2: ENHRY, SYGVKD.

V usage is TRBV6-4 and J usage is TRBJ2-2; D call uncertain. Germline V lookup: CDR1 MRHNA, CDR2 SNTAGT. V lost 0 bases and J lost 3, with 5 bases in between. CDR3 length: 14 amino acids. Written as DNA, the CDR3 is TGTGCCAGCAGTGACTCTGGCGACACCGGGGAGCTGTTTTTT. Translated, it gives CASSDSGDTGELFF.

The chain couples TRBV30 to TRBJ2-7; TRBD1 is a possible D gene (5 bases). The germline CDR1 and CDR2 sequences are GTSNPN and SVGIG (reference sequence). The CDR3 contains 12 residues. Trimming cost V 4 bases and J 5 bases, with 12 bases left between them. Here the CDR3 DNA reads TGTGCCTGGAAAGGGGCAGTCCACGAGCAGTACTTC. It codes for CAWKGAVHEQYF.

The J gene is TRBJ2-7, the V gene TRBV20-1; TRBD1 matches 7 bases. The CDR3 loop spans 15 amino acids. Per germline, CDR1 DFQATT and CDR2 SNEGSKA (reference sequence). Trimming at V came to 1 base and at J to 3 bases, leaving 9 bases not matched to a gene. The DNA for the CDR3 is TGCAGTGCTAGAGGGATGCAGGGGGAAAACTACGAGCAGTACTTC. As protein: CSARGMQGENYEQYF.

V usage is TRBV6-2 or TRBV6-3 and J usage is TRBJ2-1; D possibly matches TRBD1 or TRBD2 (5 bases each). With 4 bases removed from V and 7 bases from J, the gap between germline ends came to 8 bases. The V gene's germline CDR1 is MNHEY and CDR2 SVGEGT. There are 12 residues in the CDR3. CDR3 in DNA: TGTGCCAGCAGTTCTTGGGGGAATGAGCAGTTCTTC. Translating gives CASSSWGNEQFF.

This clonotype occurred a few times. The chain carries TRBV21-1 and TRBJ2-7; TRBD2 reflects the table's D call only, with no check against the DNA. TRBV21-1 is a recognized pseudogene. This CDR3 has 11 residues. CDR3 sequence (DNA): TGTGCCAGCAGCAAAAAAGCGGGGCCTGACTTC. This codes for CASSKKAGPDF.

Many counts were recorded for this clonotype. This chain uses TRBV9 with TRBJ2-7; D possibly matches TRBD1 or TRBD2 (5 bases each). The length of the CDR3 is 14 residues. The V gene's germline CDR1 is SGDLS and CDR2 YYNGEE. The V end lost 4 bases, the J end lost 3 bases, and 14 bases lay between the germline ends. Written as DNA, the CDR3 is TGTGCCAGCAGCTTCGGGGACCTTGGCTACGAGCAGTACTTC. Its protein is CASSFGDLGYEQYF.

This clonotype was seen ten or more times. This chain uses TRBV7-2 with TRBJ1-5; D gene uncertain. V was cut by 1 base and J by 6 bases, with 13 bases left in between. The germline V gene encodes CDR1 SGHTA and CDR2 FQGNSA. This CDR3 comprises 15 residues. CDR3 protein: CASSLGIGKTQPQHF. As DNA, the CDR3 is TGTGCCAGCAGCTTAGGTATCGGGAAAACTCAGCCCCAGCATTTT. Drawing the rest from reference TRBV7-2 and TRBJ1-5, the complete variable domain is GAGVSQSPSNKVTEKGKDVELRCDPISGHTALYWYRQSLGQGLEFLIYFQGNSAPDKSGLPSDRFSAERTGGSVSTLTIQRTQQEDSAVYLCASSLGIGKTQPQHFGDGTRLSIL.